This T cell receptor (beta chain) was documented in a study of blood T cell repertoires in COVID-19. Looking at the study overall: Donors in the United States, Italy and Spain gave samples during acute or convalescent COVID-19.

In the original processing: Estimation of nucleated cell counts relied on the amplification of reference gene primers. Using immunoSEQ multiplex PCR, the repertoire was profiled, and TCRdb retains in-frame clones only, with some absent. V, J and clone size are taken as reported in that table, and D and trimming were inferred from the DNA itself. Altogether a few hundred thousand clones are present, roughly 90% being singletons, with the ten largest covering approximately 17%. Resolution of symptoms, clearance, or two negative PCRs was present in recovered Cohort 3 donors. The germline V and J ends were trimmed by 5 bases and 0 bases, with 11 bases remaining between them. CDR1 and CDR2 from the germline V gene are SEHNR and FQNEAQ (reference sequence). The CDR3 is 15 residues long.

The sequencing input was PBMCs or T cells enriched from blood (not recorded which). J is TRBJ1-3 and V is TRBV7-9, with a possible D match to TRBD1 (5 bases). The sequence was obtained from a woman in her twenties or thirties who had recovered from COVID-19. CDR3 loop: CASSGQGPSGNTIYF. The CDR3 region has the DNA TGTGCCAGCAGCGGTCAGGGTCCCTCTGGAAACACCATATATTTT.